The 22 T cell receptor beta chains presented below share a single source sample, sequenced in a study of blood T cell repertoires in COVID-19 (TCRdb year 2020). Libraries were made using the immunoSEQ multiplex PCR assay. Not all clones reach the TCRdb copy of this immuneACCESS table, which keeps in-frame sequences only. Checked studies attribute under half of the gap to unresolved V genes and leave the rest unexplained. The sample includes 200,000 to 300,000 clones, with about 87% observed a single time. About 4% of the sample comes from the top ten. Sequenced: peripheral blood. These receptors all come from a middle-aged woman with acute or convalescent COVID-19.

The V call is TRBV28, the J call TRBJ1-2; 12 nucleotides line up with TRBD1. Losses at the gene ends were 6 bases for V and 0 bases for J; bases not matched to a gene: 11. Germline V CDR1 and CDR2: MDHEN, SYDVKM. This CDR3 has 18 residues. CDR3 in DNA: TGTGCCAGCAGGGACGCGCCGGGACAGGGGGCGCCTAACTATGGCTACACCTTC. Translating it yields CASRDAPGQGAPNYGYTF.

This chain joins TRBV11-3 and TRBJ2-5, with 7 bases that match TRBD2. After removal of 4 bases from V and 5 bases from J, the junction contained 10 bases not matched to a gene. The germline V gene has CDR1 SGHNT and CDR2 YENEEA. The CDR3 covers 15 residues. The CDR3 loop is CASSSGISGGETQYF. Written as DNA, the CDR3 is TGTGCCAGCAGCTCCGGGATTTCGGGAGGCGAGACCCAGTACTTC.

This clone was found once. The chain combines TRBV11-2 with TRBJ2-1; D is possibly TRBD1 (5 bases). The germline V and J ends were trimmed by 5 bases and 6 bases, with 20 bases remaining between them. From germline, CDR1 is SGHAT and CDR2 FQNNGV. The CDR3 loop spans 16 amino acids. In DNA, the CDR3 is TGTGCCAGCAGCCCCAGGATGGCCAGGACAACCAATGAGCAGTTCTTC. Protein sequence: CASSPRMARTTNEQFF.

The V and J genes are TRBV2 and TRBJ2-7, with D tentatively TRBD1 (8 bases). There are 17 residues in the CDR3. CDR1 is SNHLY and CDR2 is FYNNEI in the germline V gene. Trimming pared 3 bases from V and 6 bases from J, leaving 24 bases between. CDR3 sequence (DNA): TGTGCCAGCAGTGAGCGCGGGGGCCTTGATGGACAGGGCGAGCAGTACGTC. As protein: CASSERGGLDGQGEQYV.

The rearrangement uses TRBV7-9 and TRBJ1-6, with 9 bases that match TRBD1. Germline V gives CDR1 SEHNR, CDR2 FQNEAQ (reference sequence). The length of the CDR3 is 15 residues. The V gene end was trimmed by 4 bases and the J gene end by 9 bases; junction bases not matched to a gene: 7. This chain's CDR3 is CASSSGTGWTSPLHF. The CDR3 nucleotides are TGTGCCAGCAGCTCGGGGACAGGGTGGACTTCACCCCTCCACTTT. Full variable domain (outside the CDR3, taken from reference TRBV7-9 and TRBJ1-6): DTGVSQNPRHKITKRGQNVTFRCDPISEHNRLYWYRQTLGQGPEFLTYFQNEAQLEKSRLLSDRFSAERPKGSFSTLEIQRTEQGDSAMYLCASSSGTGWTSPLHFGNGTRLTVT.

The rearrangement links TRBV6-5 to TRBJ1-2; 8 positions agree with TRBD1. The CDR3 consists of 15 residues. Losses at the gene ends were 3 bases for V and 3 bases for J; bases not matched to a gene: 6. Germline assignment: CDR1 MNHEY and CDR2 SVGAGI. The CDR3 reads CASSYIGQGDYGYTF. CDR3 nucleotide sequence: TGTGCCAGCAGTTATATCGGACAGGGAGACTATGGCTACACCTTC.

The V gene is TRBV5-5, the J gene TRBJ2-7; no reliable D call. V was cut by 0 bases and J by 2 bases, with 9 bases left in between. The CDR3 is made up of 14 amino acids. Germline V CDR1 and CDR2: SGHKS, YYEKEE (reference sequence). The CDR3 region has the DNA TGTGCCAGCAGCTTGGCAGGTCCCCCCTACGAGCAGTACGTC. It codes for CASSLAGPPYEQYV.

This chain joins TRBV21-1 and TRBJ1-2; whether TRBD1, the table's D call, matches the DNA was not checked. TRBV21-1 is deemed a pseudogene. This CDR3 contains 12 residues. CDR3 loop: CASSPERGQAPF. CDR3 in DNA: TGTGCCAGCAGCCCGGAAAGGGGGCAAGCACCCTTC.

CDR3 sequence: CASSLGDSAGYTF. The CDR3 DNA reads as TGTGCCAGCAGCTTGGGGGACAGCGCTGGCTACACCTTC. The chain combines TRBV5-6 with TRBJ1-2; TRBD1 matches 7 bases. Germline V gene sequence: CDR1 SGHDT, CDR2 YYEEEE. This CDR3 region has 13 residues. J gave up 7 bases and V 0 bases, and 3 bases lay outside the gene matches.

CDR3 nucleotides: TGTGCCAGCAGCGTAGCGGGAGGGGTGGGTGAAGCTTTCTTT. Its protein product is CASSVAGGVGEAFF. V is TRBV9 and J is TRBJ1-1; D perhaps matches TRBD1 (5 bases). The CDR3 runs 14 residues. The V end was cut by 0 bases, the J end by 7 bases, with 13 bases between. CDR1 and CDR2 from the germline V gene are SGDLS and YYNGEE.

This chain links TRBV27 with TRBJ2-1, with TRBD1 matching over 7 bases. The CDR3 is made up of 15 amino acids. With 11 bases clipped from V and 4 bases from J, the junction kept 14 bases outside the gene matches. The germline V gene has CDR1 MNHEY and CDR2 SMNVEV (reference sequence). CDR3 DNA sequence: TGTGCCGCCAACCCCGCGGCAGGGGGTTACAATGAGCAGTTCTTC. Translation: CAANPAAGGYNEQFF.

The rearrangement links TRBV15 to TRBJ2-5; D perhaps matches TRBD1 (6 bases). The CDR3 spans 12 residues. Trimming pared 6 bases from V and 4 bases from J, leaving 9 bases between. The germline V gene has CDR1 LNHNV and CDR2 YYDKDF (reference sequence). The CDR3 is CATRGRGETQYF. CDR3 nucleotides: TGTGCCACCAGAGGCAGGGGAGAGACCCAGTACTTC.

The rearrangement uses TRBV30 and TRBJ1-5; D is perhaps TRBD1 (5 bases). Trimming pared 1 base from V and 3 bases from J, leaving 10 bases between. The CDR3 extends over 14 amino acids. Germline loops: CDR1 GTSNPN, CDR2 SVGIG (reference sequence). The CDR3 DNA reads as TGTGCCTGGAGTGCGGGACTGCTCAATCAGCCCCAGCATTTT. It yields the protein CAWSAGLLNQPQHF.

The chain has TRBV14 and TRBJ2-7; D might be TRBD2 (6 bases). Trimming took 0 bases from V and 2 from J, leaving 20 bases between them. Germline V lookup: CDR1 SGHDN, CDR2 FVKESK. The CDR3 has 18 residues. CDR3 DNA: TGTGCCAGCAGCCAAGAACGGTATGGGGAGGCCTATACCTACGAGCAGTACGTC. This translates into CASSQERYGEAYTYEQYV.

The CDR3 loop is CASSRRIGDSTDTQYF. CDR3 nucleotide sequence: TGTGCCAGCAGCCGGCGGATAGGGGACTCCACAGATACGCAGTATTTT. The chain carries TRBV9 and TRBJ2-3, with D maybe TRBD2 (6 bases). Deletions cut 4 bases from V and 2 bases from J, with 17 bases between. CDR3 length equals 16 residues. Germline V CDR1 and CDR2: SGDLS, YYNGEE.

The chain combines TRBV29-1 with TRBJ1-1; TRBD1 is a possible D gene (5 bases). The CDR3 sequence is 13 residues long. CDR1 is SQVTM and CDR2 is ANQGSEA in the germline V gene. The ends were cut back, 6 bases at V and 5 bases at J, with 16 bases in the middle. CDR3 amino acids: CSVSRPGGTEAFF. The DNA for the CDR3 is TGCAGCGTCAGCCGACCCGGGGGGACTGAAGCTTTCTTT.

Concerning this clone itself: A clone one base away is much larger, so this may be a read error. This chain uses TRBV3-1 (or the pseudogene TRBV3-2) with TRBJ1-2, with a weak D call TRBD1 (6 bases). The CDR3 contains 13 residues. Trimming cost V 1 base and J 4 bases, with 7 bases left between them. Germline V CDR1 and CDR2: LGHDT, YNNKEL (reference sequence). The CDR3 spells CASSQGGGYGYTF. The CDR3 DNA sequence: TGTGCCAGCAGCCAAGGAGGGGGCTATGGCTACACCTTC.

The chain couples TRBV5-6 to TRBJ1-2, with 9 bases aligning to TRBD1. The V and J ends lost 4 bases and 5 bases, in that order; junction bases with no gene match: 3. The CDR3 has 13 residues. Germline lookup yields CDR1 SGHDT and CDR2 YYEEEE. The CDR3 DNA is TGTGCCAGCAGCCCCGGGACAGGGTATGGCTACACCTTC. Protein: CASSPGTGYGYTF. Variable domain in full (rest from reference TRBV5-6 and TRBJ1-2): DAGVTQSPTHLIKTRGQQVTLRCSPKSGHDTVSWYQQALGQGPQFIFQYYEEEERQRGNFPDRFSGHQFPNYSSELNVNALLLGDSALYLCASSPGTGYGYTFGSGTRLTVV.

The gene calls are TRBV27 and TRBJ2-3; 8 nucleotides agree with TRBD2. The V and J ends lost 1 base and 5 bases, in that order; junction bases with no gene match: 11. The germline V gene has CDR1 MNHEY and CDR2 SMNVEV (reference sequence). This CDR3 has 17 residues. Here the CDR3 reads CASSLLGSGVYGDTQYF. DNA for the CDR3: TGTGCCAGCAGTTTATTGGGTAGCGGGGTATATGGAGATACGCAGTATTTT.

This chain joins TRBV5-1 and TRBJ1-1; unclear D gene. Trimming cost V 5 bases and J 5 bases, with 16 bases left between them. CDR1 and CDR2 from the germline V gene are SGHRS and YFSETQ. The CDR3 is 14 residues long. In DNA form, the CDR3 reads TGCGCCAGCAGGATGGCGGGGTTAGCTACTGAAGCTTTCTTT. Translation: CASRMAGLATEAFF.

J is TRBJ2-1 and V is TRBV1; the tabulated D call, TRBD2, remains unverified against the DNA. TRBV1 is annotated as a pseudogene. CDR3 length: 17 amino acids. This CDR3 is CTSSQDYWRGGHNEQFF. The CDR3 coding sequence is TGCACCAGCAGCCAAGATTATTGGCGGGGGGGCCACAATGAGCAGTTCTTC.

The J gene is TRBJ2-7, the V gene TRBV6-5; no reliable D call. The CDR3 contains 13 residues. The V end was cut by 5 bases, the J end by 2 bases, with 10 bases between. Germline values: CDR1 MNHEY, CDR2 SVGAGI. DNA for the CDR3: TGTGCCAGCAGTCCCGACTCACCCTACGAGCAGTACGTC. This sequence encodes CASSPDSPYEQYV.